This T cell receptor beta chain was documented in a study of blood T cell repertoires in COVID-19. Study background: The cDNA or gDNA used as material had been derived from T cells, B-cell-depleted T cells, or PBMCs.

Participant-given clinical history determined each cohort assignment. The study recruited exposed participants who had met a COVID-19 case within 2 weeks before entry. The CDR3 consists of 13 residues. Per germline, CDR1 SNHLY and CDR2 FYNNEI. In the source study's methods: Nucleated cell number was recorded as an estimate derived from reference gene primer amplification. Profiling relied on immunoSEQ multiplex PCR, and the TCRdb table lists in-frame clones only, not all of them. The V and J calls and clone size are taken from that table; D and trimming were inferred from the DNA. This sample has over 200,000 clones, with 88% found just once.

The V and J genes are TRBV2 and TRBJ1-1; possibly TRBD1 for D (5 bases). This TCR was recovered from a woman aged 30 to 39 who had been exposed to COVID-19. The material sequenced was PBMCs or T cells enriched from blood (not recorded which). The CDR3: CGSNGGPNTEAFF. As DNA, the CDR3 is TGTGGTAGCAACGGGGGACCGAACACTGAAGCTTTCTTT.